The source of this T cell receptor beta chain is a study of cytomegalovirus exposure and HLA in healthy donors. The V gene's germline CDR1 is ENHRY and CDR2 SYGVKD. There are 17 residues in the CDR3. J lost 1 base, V lost 6 bases, and 9 bases had no gene match. Note on this clone: Its antigen is currently unknown.

Overall study findings and caveats: The study carried out a later analysis of TCR beta sequences. It associated 15,000 to 20,000 of them with specific HLA alleles at a false discovery rate of 0.05. In a later analysis, TCR beta V- and J-gene trimming was associated with a missense DCLRE1C variant.

Use of 60 Vbeta and 13 Jbeta primers characterized the PCR. Assay: immunoSEQ multiplex PCR; the TCRdb copy retains only in-frame clones and omits some. The sample lists approximately 210,000 clones, roughly 85% occurring once. The specimen sequenced was PBMCs. This sequence was found in a male donor in good health and CMV-seronegative. The rearrangement uses TRBV10-3 and TRBJ1-5; TRBD1 matches 10 bases. The chain's CDR3 is CAIRPGQGTESNQPQHF. The CDR3 DNA reads TGTGCCATCAGGCCGGGACAGGGGACGGAAAGCAATCAGCCCCAGCATTTT.